A single T cell receptor beta chain is shown here with its context. Its matching antigen is unknown. The data are from a study of cytomegalovirus exposure and HLA in healthy donors. General observations from the study: As a later analysis revealed, most CMV-associated TCR beta chains appeared HLA-restricted.

At sampling all donors were nominally healthy, likely with unrecorded immune exposures. Amplification used 60 Vbeta primers and 13 Jbeta primers. Data came from immunoSEQ multiplex PCR; TCRdb stores just in-frame clones and leaves some out. The sample lists about 160,000 clones; about four fifths were seen once. The material sequenced was PBMCs. This sequence originates from a man aged 50-59 years in good health and CMV-seropositive.

Written as DNA, the CDR3 is TGTGCCAGCAGCTTATCGAGGGCCAATACGCAGTATTTT. Its protein product is CASSLSRANTQYF. This chain uses TRBV7-8 with TRBJ2-3, with D perhaps matching TRBD2 (5 bases). Germline CDR1 is SGHVS and CDR2 is FQNEAQ. CDR3 length: 13 residues. V lost 2 bases, J lost 7 bases, and 10 bases lay in between.